The subject of this entry is one TCR beta chain. Its antigen is not identified. The sample originates from a study of early T cells in non-severe SARS-CoV-2 infection. For the study at large: Bulk RNA isolated from unsorted whole blood underwent sequencing; chains were not paired. Whole-study findings and limits: VDJdb matches were skewed toward anti-spike CD8 T cell responses.

The CDR3 consists of 12 residues. V lost 10 bases and J 4 bases, leaving 13 bases between the germline ends. Germline loops: CDR1 MDHEN, CDR2 SYDVKM. Unique molecular identifiers were attached to individual cDNA molecules. In TCRdb, the 5' RACE reads were re-called with MiXCR into one record per CDR3 protein. The sample has roughly 41,000 distinct CDR3 sequences, 5.8% seen once; the top ten hold about 26%. The receptor comes from an adult who was a healthcare worker with PCR-confirmed SARS-CoV-2 infection or an uninfected control (not recorded which). Sample: whole blood. The chain joins TRBV28 to TRBJ1-1; the D is unclear. The chain's CDR3 is CATKSTVTEAFF. The CDR3 bases are TGTGCCACCAAATCAACCGTCACTGAAGCTTTCTTT.